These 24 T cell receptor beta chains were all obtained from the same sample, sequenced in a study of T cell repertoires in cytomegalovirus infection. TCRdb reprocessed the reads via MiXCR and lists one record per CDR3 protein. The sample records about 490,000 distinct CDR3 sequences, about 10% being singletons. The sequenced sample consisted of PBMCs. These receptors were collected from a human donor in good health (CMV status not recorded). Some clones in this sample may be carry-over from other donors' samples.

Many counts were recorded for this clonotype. The CDR3 reads CASSQELLAGDIEQFF. The CDR3 DNA follows: TGTGCCAGCAGCCAAGAGCTGCTAGCGGGAGATATTGAGCAGTTCTTC. The gene calls are TRBV4-2 and TRBJ2-1; 10 bases align to TRBD2. The CDR3 contains 16 residues. Trimming at V came to 0 bases and at J to 9 bases, leaving 8 bases not matched to a gene. The germline CDR1 and CDR2 sequences are LGHNA and YNFKEQ.

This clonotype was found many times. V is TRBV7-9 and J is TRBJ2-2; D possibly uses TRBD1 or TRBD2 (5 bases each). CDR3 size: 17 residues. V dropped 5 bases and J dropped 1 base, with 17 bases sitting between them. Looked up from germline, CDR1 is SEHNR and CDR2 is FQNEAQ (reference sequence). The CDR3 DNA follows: TGTGCCAGCAGCCCCATTATGGGGGAGAGGAACACCGGGGAGCTGTTTTTT. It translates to CASSPIMGERNTGELFF.

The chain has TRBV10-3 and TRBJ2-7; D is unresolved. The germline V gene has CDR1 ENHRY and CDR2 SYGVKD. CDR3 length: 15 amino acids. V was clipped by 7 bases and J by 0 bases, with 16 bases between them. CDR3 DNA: TGTGCCATCAAGGTGGGCCCCTCGAGCTCCTACGAGCAGTACTTC. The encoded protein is CAIKVGPSSSYEQYF.

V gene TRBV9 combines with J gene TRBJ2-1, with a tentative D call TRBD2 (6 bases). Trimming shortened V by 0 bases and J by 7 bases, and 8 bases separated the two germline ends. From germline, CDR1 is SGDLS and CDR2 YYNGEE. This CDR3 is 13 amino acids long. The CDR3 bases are TGTGCCAGCAGCGTAGAGGAGGGAAATGAGCAGTTCTTC. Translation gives CASSVEEGNEQFF.

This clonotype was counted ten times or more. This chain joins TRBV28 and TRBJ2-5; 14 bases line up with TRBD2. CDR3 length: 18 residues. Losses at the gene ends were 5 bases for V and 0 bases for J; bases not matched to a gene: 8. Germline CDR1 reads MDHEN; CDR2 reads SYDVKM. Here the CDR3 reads CASSGGLAGEMYQETQYF. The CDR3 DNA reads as TGTGCCAGCAGTGGGGGACTAGCGGGGGAGATGTACCAAGAGACCCAGTACTTC.

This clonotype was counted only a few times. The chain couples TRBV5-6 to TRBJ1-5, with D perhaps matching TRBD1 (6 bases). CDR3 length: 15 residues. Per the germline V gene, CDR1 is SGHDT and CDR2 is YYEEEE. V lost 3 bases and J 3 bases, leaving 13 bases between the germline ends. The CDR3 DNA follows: TGTGCCAGCAGCTGGGGGCAGGGGACCAATCAGCCCCAGCATTTT. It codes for CASSWGQGTNQPQHF.

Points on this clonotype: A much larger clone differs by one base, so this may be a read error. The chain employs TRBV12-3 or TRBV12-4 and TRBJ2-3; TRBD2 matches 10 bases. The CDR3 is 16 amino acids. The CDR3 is CTSRDGSGGFTDTQYF. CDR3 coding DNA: TGTACCAGCAGAGACGGTAGCGGGGGGTTCACAGATACGCAGTATTTT.

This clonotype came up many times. CDR3 DNA sequence: TGTGCCAGCAGTTTAGATGTCGGCTACAATGAGCAGTTCTTC. It codes for CASSLDVGYNEQFF. This sequence joins TRBV12-3 or TRBV12-4 and TRBJ2-1; D unresolved. V gave up 1 base and J gave up 3 bases, with 7 bases separating them. The length of the CDR3 is 14 residues.

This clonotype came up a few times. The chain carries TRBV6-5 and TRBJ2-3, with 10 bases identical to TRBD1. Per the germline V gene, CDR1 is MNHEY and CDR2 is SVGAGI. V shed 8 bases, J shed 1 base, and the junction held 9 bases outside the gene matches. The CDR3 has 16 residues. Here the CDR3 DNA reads TGTGCCAGCCGGACAGGGGGTTCGGGCGGCACAGATACGCAGTATTTT. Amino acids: CASRTGGSGGTDTQYF.

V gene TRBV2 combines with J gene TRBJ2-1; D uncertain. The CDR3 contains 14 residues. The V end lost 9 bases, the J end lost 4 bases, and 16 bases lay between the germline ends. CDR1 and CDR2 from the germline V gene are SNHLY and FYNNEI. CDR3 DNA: TGTGCCAGTAGGTCATCTTCAGGATACAATGAGCAGTTCTTC. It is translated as CASRSSSGYNEQFF.

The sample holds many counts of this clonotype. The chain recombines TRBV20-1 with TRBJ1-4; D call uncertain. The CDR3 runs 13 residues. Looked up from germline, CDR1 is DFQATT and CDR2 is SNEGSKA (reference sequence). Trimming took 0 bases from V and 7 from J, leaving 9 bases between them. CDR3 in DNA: TGCAGTGCTAGAGATCTGGGTACTGAAAAACTGTTTTTT. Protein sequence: CSARDLGTEKLFF.

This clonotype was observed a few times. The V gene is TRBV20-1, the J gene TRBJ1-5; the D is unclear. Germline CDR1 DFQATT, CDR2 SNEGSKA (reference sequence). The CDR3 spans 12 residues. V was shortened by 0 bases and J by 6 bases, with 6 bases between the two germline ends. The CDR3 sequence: CSARDQTQPQHF. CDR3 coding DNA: TGCAGTGCTAGAGATCAGACTCAGCCCCAGCATTTT.

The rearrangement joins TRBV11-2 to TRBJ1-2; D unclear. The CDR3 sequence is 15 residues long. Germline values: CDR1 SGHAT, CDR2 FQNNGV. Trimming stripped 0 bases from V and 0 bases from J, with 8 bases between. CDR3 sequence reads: CASSLESGTNYGYTF. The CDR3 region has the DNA TGTGCCAGCAGCTTAGAGTCAGGAACTAACTATGGCTACACCTTC.

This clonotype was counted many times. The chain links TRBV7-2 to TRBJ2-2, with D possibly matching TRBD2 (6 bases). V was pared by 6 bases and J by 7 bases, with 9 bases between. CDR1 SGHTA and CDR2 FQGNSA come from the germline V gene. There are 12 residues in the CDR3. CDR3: CASSWGGGELFF. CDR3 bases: TGTGCCAGCAGTTGGGGAGGCGGGGAGCTGTTTTTT.

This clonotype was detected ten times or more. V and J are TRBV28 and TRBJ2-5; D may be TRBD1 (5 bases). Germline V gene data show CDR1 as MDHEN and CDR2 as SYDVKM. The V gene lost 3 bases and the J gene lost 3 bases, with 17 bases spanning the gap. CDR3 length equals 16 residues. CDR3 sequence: CASSLKGNNLEETQYF. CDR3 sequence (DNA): TGTGCCAGCAGTTTGAAGGGGAACAACCTCGAAGAGACCCAGTACTTC. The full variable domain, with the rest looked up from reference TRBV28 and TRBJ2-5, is DVKVTQSSRYLVKRTGEKVFLECVQDMDHENMFWYRQDPGLGLRLIYFSYDVKMKEKGDIPEGYSVSREKKERFSLILESASTNQTSMYLCASSLKGNNLEETQYFGPGTRLLVL.

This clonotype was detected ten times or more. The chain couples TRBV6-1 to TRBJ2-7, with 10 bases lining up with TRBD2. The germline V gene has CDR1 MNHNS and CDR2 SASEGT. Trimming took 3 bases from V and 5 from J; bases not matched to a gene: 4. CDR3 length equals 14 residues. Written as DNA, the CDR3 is TGTGCCAGCAGTGATCTAGCGGGAGCCCACGAGCAGTACTTC. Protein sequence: CASSDLAGAHEQYF.

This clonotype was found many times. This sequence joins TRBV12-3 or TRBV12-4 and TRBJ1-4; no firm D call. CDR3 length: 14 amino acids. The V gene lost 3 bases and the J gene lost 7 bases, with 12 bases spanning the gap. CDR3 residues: CASSFRRRAEKLFF. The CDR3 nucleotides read TGTGCCAGCAGTTTTAGAAGGCGGGCTGAAAAACTGTTTTTT.

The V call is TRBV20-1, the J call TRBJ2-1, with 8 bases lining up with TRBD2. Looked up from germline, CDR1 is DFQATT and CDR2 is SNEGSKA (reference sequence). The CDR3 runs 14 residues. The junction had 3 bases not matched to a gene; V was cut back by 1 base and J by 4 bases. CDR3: CSARASGLYNEQFF. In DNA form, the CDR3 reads TGCAGTGCTAGAGCTAGCGGGCTATACAATGAGCAGTTCTTC.

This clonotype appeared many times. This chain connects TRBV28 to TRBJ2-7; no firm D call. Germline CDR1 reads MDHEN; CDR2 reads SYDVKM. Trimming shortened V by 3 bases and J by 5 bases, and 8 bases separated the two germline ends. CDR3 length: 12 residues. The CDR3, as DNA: TGTGCCAGCAGTTTTGATAAGAACGAGCAGTACTTC. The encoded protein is CASSFDKNEQYF.

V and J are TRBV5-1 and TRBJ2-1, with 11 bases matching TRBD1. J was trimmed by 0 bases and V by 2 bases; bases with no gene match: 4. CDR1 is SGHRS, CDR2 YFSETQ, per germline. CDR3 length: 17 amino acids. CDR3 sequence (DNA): TGCGCCAGCAGCTTCGGACAGGGGGCAAGCTCCTACAATGAGCAGTTCTTC. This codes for CASSFGQGASSYNEQFF.

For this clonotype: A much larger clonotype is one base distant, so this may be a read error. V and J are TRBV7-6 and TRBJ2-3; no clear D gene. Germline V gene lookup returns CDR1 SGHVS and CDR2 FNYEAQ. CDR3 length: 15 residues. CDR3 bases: TGTGCCGGCAGCTTAGGGTCACCCTTCACAGATACGCAGTATTTT. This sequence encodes CAGSLGSPFTDTQYF.

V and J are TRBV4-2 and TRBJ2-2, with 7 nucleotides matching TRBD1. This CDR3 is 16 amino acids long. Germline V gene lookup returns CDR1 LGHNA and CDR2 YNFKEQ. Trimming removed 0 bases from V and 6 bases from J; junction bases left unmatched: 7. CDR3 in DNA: TGTGCCAGCAGCCAAGAGTCACACAGGGGCTCCGGGGAGCTGTTTTTT. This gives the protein CASSQESHRGSGELFF.

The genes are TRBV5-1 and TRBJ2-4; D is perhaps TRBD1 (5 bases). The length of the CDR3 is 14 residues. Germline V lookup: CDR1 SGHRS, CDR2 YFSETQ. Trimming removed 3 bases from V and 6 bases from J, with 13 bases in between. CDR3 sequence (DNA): TGCGCCAGCAGCTCCCGACAGAGTTTAAACATTCAGTACTTC. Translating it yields CASSSRQSLNIQYF.

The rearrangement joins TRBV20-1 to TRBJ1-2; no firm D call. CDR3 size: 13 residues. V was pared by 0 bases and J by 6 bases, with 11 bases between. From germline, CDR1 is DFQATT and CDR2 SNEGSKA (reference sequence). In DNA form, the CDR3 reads TGCAGTGCTAGAGATTACAGAGAGGATGGCTACACCTTC. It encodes CSARDYREDGYTF.